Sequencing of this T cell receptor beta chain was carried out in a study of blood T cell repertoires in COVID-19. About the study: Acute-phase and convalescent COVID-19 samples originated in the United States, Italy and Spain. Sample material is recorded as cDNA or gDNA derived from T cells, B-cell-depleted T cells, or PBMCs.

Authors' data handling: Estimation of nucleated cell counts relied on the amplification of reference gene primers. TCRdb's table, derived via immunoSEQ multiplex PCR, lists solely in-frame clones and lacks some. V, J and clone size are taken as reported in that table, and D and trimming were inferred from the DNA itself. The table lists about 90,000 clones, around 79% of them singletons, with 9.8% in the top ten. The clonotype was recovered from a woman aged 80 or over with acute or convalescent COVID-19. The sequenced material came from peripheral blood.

CDR3 in amino acids: CASSPRLPSRLVLRDTQYF. The CDR3 DNA reads TGTGCCAGCAGCCCGAGACTCCCTTCGCGGCTCGTTTTAAGGGATACGCAGTATTTT. The gene calls are TRBV7-2 and TRBJ2-3, with D unresolved. Trimming left V 5 bases short and J 6 bases short, with 30 bases between. The CDR3 runs to 19 residues. Germline CDR1 and CDR2: SGHTA and FQGNSA.